These 31 T cell receptor beta chains were sequenced from one sample in a study of shared clonotypes between healthy human individuals. Only in-frame clones appear in the TCRdb table, and some are missing; sequencing was by immunoSEQ multiplex PCR. The sample lists roughly 300,000 clones; 70% to 75% were seen once. Sequencing used memory CD4+ T cells sorted from blood. Documented subset: CD45RA-negative fraction. These receptors all stem from a man aged 30-40 years in good health.

The chain recombines TRBV6-4 with TRBJ2-2; D is unresolved. Trimming shortened V by 2 bases and J by 0 bases, and 7 bases separated the two germline ends. This CDR3 contains 15 residues. Germline loops: CDR1 MRHNA, CDR2 SNTAGT. The chain's CDR3 is CASSDGESNTGELFF. Here the CDR3 DNA reads TGTGCCAGCAGTGACGGAGAGTCGAACACCGGGGAGCTGTTTTTT.

The chain recombines TRBV5-4 with TRBJ2-2; D is unresolved. CDR1 is SGHNT and CDR2 is YYREEE in the germline V gene (reference sequence). The V end was cut by 1 base, the J end by 1 base, with 8 bases between. The length of the CDR3 is 15 residues. CDR3 sequence (DNA): TGTGCCAGCAGCTTGAGATCCGGGAACACCGGGGAGCTGTTTTTT. Protein: CASSLRSGNTGELFF.

The V call is TRBV6-1, the J call TRBJ2-7; D possibly uses TRBD1 or TRBD2 (5 bases each). The CDR3 loop spans 13 amino acids. Trimming took 3 bases from V and 7 from J, leaving 13 bases between them. Germline values: CDR1 MNHNS, CDR2 SASEGT. CDR3 in DNA: TGTGCCAGCAGTGAGGTCGGTGAGGGGGAGCAGTACTTC. Residues: CASSEVGEGEQYF.

This clone appeared a few times. V and J are TRBV15 and TRBJ2-3; D gene unclear. Germline V lookup: CDR1 LNHNV, CDR2 YYDKDF (reference sequence). The CDR3 spans 15 residues. The V and J ends lost 0 bases and 0 bases respectively, with 7 bases between them. CDR3 sequence reads: CATSRDRSSTDTQYF. CDR3 DNA sequence: TGTGCCACCAGCAGAGACAGGTCTAGCACAGATACGCAGTATTTT. Drawing the rest from reference TRBV15 and TRBJ2-3, the complete variable domain is DAMVIQNPRYQVTQFGKPVTLSCSQTLNHNVMYWYQQKSSQAPKLLFHYYDKDFNNEADTPDNFQSRRPNTSFCFLDIRSPGLGDTAMYLCATSRDRSSTDTQYFGPGTRLTVL.

The chain carries TRBV2 and TRBJ2-5; no definite D call. Germline V gene lookup returns CDR1 SNHLY and CDR2 FYNNEI. V was pared by 4 bases and J by 0 bases, with 9 bases between. This CDR3 region has 14 residues. The CDR3 sequence: CASSATRDQETQYF. The CDR3 DNA sequence: TGTGCCAGCAGTGCAACTCGAGACCAAGAGACCCAGTACTTC. The variable domain in full, completed from reference TRBV2 and TRBJ2-5, reads EPEVTQTPSHQVTQMGQEVILRCVPISNHLYFYWYRQILGQKVEFLVSFYNNEISEKSEIFDDQFSVERPDGSNFTLKIRSTKLEDSAMYFCASSATRDQETQYFGPGTRLLVL.

The rearrangement uses TRBV7-6 and TRBJ2-1; D gene unclear. V was clipped by 4 bases and J by 5 bases, with 12 bases between them. The CDR3 spans 14 residues. Germline V gene data show CDR1 as SGHVS and CDR2 as FNYEAQ. In DNA, the CDR3 is TGTGCCAGCAGCTCCCAGCCCATAAACAATGAGCAGTTCTTC. Protein product: CASSSQPINNEQFF.

This chain links TRBV9 with TRBJ2-5; a possible D gene is TRBD1 (6 bases). The CDR3 length is 17 residues. V was clipped by 1 base and J by 4 bases, with 20 bases between them. Looked up from germline, CDR1 is SGDLS and CDR2 is YYNGEE. The CDR3, as DNA: TGTGCCAGCAGCGTAAGGGACGGGACACCCTCTCCAGAGACCCAGTACTTC. It specifies CASSVRDGTPSPETQYF.

The DNA for the CDR3 is TGTGCCAGCAGCGACAGGGACCAGCCCCAGCATTTT. This gives the protein CASSDRDQPQHF. The chain carries TRBV2 and TRBJ1-5, with TRBD1 matching over 7 bases. The V segment lost 6 bases and the J segment 7 bases; nucleotides outside the gene matches: 3. The CDR3 is 12 amino acids. Germline loops: CDR1 SNHLY, CDR2 FYNNEI. Variable domain in full (rest from reference TRBV2 and TRBJ1-5): EPEVTQTPSHQVTQMGQEVILRCVPISNHLYFYWYRQILGQKVEFLVSFYNNEISEKSEIFDDQFSVERPDGSNFTLKIRSTKLEDSAMYFCASSDRDQPQHFGDGTRLSIL.

The chain couples TRBV28 to TRBJ2-3; TRBD2 is a possible D gene (7 bases). The CDR3 consists of 15 residues. V lost 6 bases and J lost 6, with 19 bases in between. Per germline, CDR1 MDHEN and CDR2 SYDVKM. The CDR3 nucleotides read TGTGCCAGCAGGAGGTGGGAGGGGGGATACGATACGCAGTATTTT. Protein: CASRRWEGGYDTQYF.

Of note for this clone: A junction end diverges from the germline sequence, so it may reflect a read error. Other DNA sequences in the same sample also yield this CDR3. The chain uses TRBV28 and TRBJ2-5; TRBD1 might be the D (6 bases). This CDR3 region has 11 residues. In germline, CDR1 is MDHEN, CDR2 SYDVKM. As DNA, the CDR3 is TGCGCCAGCAAGGGGGAAGAGACCCAGTACTTC. Encoded protein: CASKGEETQYF. Combining the CDR3 with reference TRBV28 and TRBJ2-5 gives the whole variable domain DVKVTQSSRYLVKRTGEKVFLECVQDMDHENMFWYRQDPGLGLRLIYFSYDVKMKEKGDIPEGYSVSREKKERFSLILESASTNQTSMYLCASKGEETQYFGPGTRLLVL.

The chain has TRBV7-9 and TRBJ2-3; weak D call: TRBD2 (6 bases). The V gene's germline CDR1 is SEHNR and CDR2 FQNEAQ (reference sequence). There are 15 residues in the CDR3. Between the trimmed V and J ends, which lost 5 bases and 0 bases, there was a span of 12 bases. The DNA for the CDR3 is TGTGCCAGCAGCCGGCTTGGGACTAGCACAGATACGCAGTATTTT. Amino acids: CASSRLGTSTDTQYF.

This sequence joins TRBV25-1 and TRBJ2-5; 10 bases are shared with TRBD2. V shed 6 bases, J shed 5 bases, and the junction held 9 bases outside the gene matches. Germline CDR1 and CDR2: MGHDK and SYGVNS. The CDR3 consists of 15 residues. Here the CDR3 reads CASSGLGTSAETQYF. In DNA form, the CDR3 reads TGTGCCAGCAGCGGGCTCGGGACTAGCGCCGAGACCCAGTACTTC.

This clone has a handful of counts. The rearrangement uses TRBV9 and TRBJ1-5; a possible D gene is TRBD1 (5 bases). Germline CDR1 is SGDLS and CDR2 is YYNGEE. The CDR3 loop spans 14 amino acids. With 4 bases removed from V and 3 bases from J, the gap between germline ends came to 11 bases. CDR3 in amino acids: CASSPTGLNQPQHF. The CDR3, as DNA: TGTGCCAGCAGCCCTACAGGCCTCAATCAGCCCCAGCATTTT.

The gene calls are TRBV5-4 and TRBJ1-1; perhaps TRBD1 as D (6 bases). The CDR3 loop spans 15 amino acids. Germline V gene lookup returns CDR1 SGHNT and CDR2 YYREEE (reference sequence). The V gene lost 4 bases and the J gene lost 5 bases, with 18 bases spanning the gap. CDR3 nucleotides: TGTGCCAGCAGCACCTCTCAGGGGACGTGGACTGAAGCTTTCTTT. This translates into CASSTSQGTWTEAFF. The entire variable domain, with the rest obtained from reference TRBV5-4 and TRBJ1-1, is as follows: ETGVTQSPTHLIKTRGQQVTLRCSSQSGHNTVSWYQQALGQGPQFIFQYYREEENGRGNFPPRFSGLQFPNYSSELNVNALELDDSALYLCASSTSQGTWTEAFFGQGTRLTVV.

CDR3 nucleotide sequence: TGTGCCAGCAGCGTAGCACCAGCGAAGGGAAACACCATATATTTT. This translates into CASSVAPAKGNTIYF. V gene TRBV9 combines with J gene TRBJ1-3; no clear D gene. Germline CDR1 and CDR2: SGDLS and YYNGEE. Trimming took off 0 bases at V and 4 bases at J, with 11 bases between the two ends. The CDR3 totals 15 residues.

The chain combines TRBV4-3 with TRBJ2-1, with unresolved D. Trimming left V 0 bases short and J 7 bases short, with 10 bases between. Looked up from germline, CDR1 is LGHNA and CDR2 is YSLEER. The CDR3 is 14 residues long. CDR3 amino acids: CASSQDGFVNEQFF. The CDR3, as DNA: TGCGCCAGCAGCCAAGATGGCTTCGTAAATGAGCAGTTCTTC.

The chain links TRBV30 to TRBJ2-1, with TRBD2 identical over 12 bases. With V trimmed by 0 bases and J by 3 bases, 0 bases remained unmatched. The CDR3 spans 15 residues. Germline CDR1 reads GTSNPN; CDR2 reads SVGIG (reference sequence). CDR3 sequence: CAWSVLAGGYNEQFF. The CDR3, as DNA: TGTGCCTGGAGTGTACTAGCGGGAGGCTACAATGAGCAGTTCTTC.

J is TRBJ1-2 and V is TRBV14; no definite D call. CDR3 length: 14 residues. In germline, CDR1 is SGHDN, CDR2 FVKESK. Trimming cost V 4 bases and J 3 bases, with 12 bases left between them. CDR3: CASSRMVGDYGYTF. The CDR3 coding sequence is TGTGCCAGCAGCCGAATGGTTGGAGACTATGGCTACACCTTC.

This chain uses TRBV28 with TRBJ1-1; D remains unclear. The CDR3 covers 16 residues. Germline lookup yields CDR1 MDHEN and CDR2 SYDVKM. Trimming pared 2 bases from V and 1 base from J, leaving 14 bases between. CDR3 nucleotides: TGTGCCAGCAGTTTAAGCTCCTCAACACCGAACACTGAAGCTTTCTTT. Encoded protein: CASSLSSSTPNTEAFF.

This clone was seen a handful of times. This chain joins TRBV27 and TRBJ2-7, with D possibly being TRBD1 or TRBD2 (5 bases each). This CDR3 is 15 amino acids long. Germline assignment: CDR1 MNHEY and CDR2 SMNVEV (reference sequence). V shed 6 bases and J shed 2 bases, with 17 bases lying between them. The CDR3 loop is CASRIGAGQPYEQYF. The DNA for the CDR3 is TGTGCCAGCAGAATAGGGGCGGGCCAGCCCTACGAGCAGTACTTC.

The rearrangement links TRBV4-2 to TRBJ2-3, with D possibly TRBD1 on 5 matching bases. V gave up 0 bases and J gave up 3 bases, with 7 bases separating them. CDR1 and CDR2 (germline): LGHNA, YNFKEQ. The CDR3 runs to 14 residues. CDR3 bases: TGTGCCAGCAGCCAAGAGGGGCGGACAGATACGCAGTATTTT. It translates to CASSQEGRTDTQYF.

The genes are TRBV28 and TRBJ1-5, with no clear D. The germline V gene has CDR1 MDHEN and CDR2 SYDVKM. The CDR3 spans 13 residues. V dropped 7 bases and J dropped 5 bases, with 12 bases sitting between them. CDR3 sequence: CASTWFPDQPQHF. The DNA of the CDR3 is TGTGCCAGCACTTGGTTTCCCGATCAGCCCCAGCATTTT.

At least ten counts were recorded for this clone. The chain uses TRBV28 and TRBJ2-1; maybe TRBD2 (5 bases). The CDR3 sequence is 14 residues long. CDR1 MDHEN and CDR2 SYDVKM come from the germline V gene. CDR3 DNA: TGTGCGGGAAGGAGCGCGCTGAGAGGGAATGAGCAGTTCTTC. It is translated as CAGRSALRGNEQFF.

This chain links TRBV7-9 with TRBJ2-1, with TRBD1 identical over 8 bases. CDR3 size: 14 residues. V dropped 5 bases and J dropped 6; count of bases not matched to a gene: 6. The germline CDR1 and CDR2 sequences are SEHNR and FQNEAQ (reference sequence). CDR3 DNA sequence: TGTGCCAGCAGCCCAACCGGACAGGGCAATGAGCAGTTCTTC. Its protein product is CASSPTGQGNEQFF.

The rearrangement joins TRBV6-6 to TRBJ2-5, with 8 bases fitting TRBD1. CDR3 length: 14 residues. After removal of 5 bases from V and 5 bases from J, the junction contained 7 bases not matched to a gene. CDR1 is MNHNY and CDR2 is SVGAGI in the germline V gene (reference sequence). DNA for the CDR3: TGTGCCAGCAGTCTCGACAGGGGACGCGAGACCCAGTACTTC. Amino acid sequence: CASSLDRGRETQYF.

The chain is built from TRBV11-2 and TRBJ2-7, with D perhaps given as TRBD1 or TRBD2 (6 bases each). Germline V CDR1 and CDR2: SGHAT, FQNNGV. The V end lost 1 base, the J end lost 5 bases, and 12 bases lay between the germline ends. The CDR3 extends over 14 amino acids. The chain's CDR3 is CASSLARRGNEQYF. Here the CDR3 DNA reads TGTGCCAGCAGCTTAGCACGGAGGGGGAACGAGCAGTACTTC.

Ten or more counts support this clone. CDR3 amino acids: CASTENTYSNQPQHF. CDR3 DNA: TGTGCCAGCACTGAGAACACCTATAGCAATCAGCCCCAGCATTTT. The J gene is TRBJ1-5, the V gene TRBV28; no definite D call. In germline, CDR1 is MDHEN, CDR2 SYDVKM. With 7 bases removed from V and 0 bases from J, the gap between germline ends came to 13 bases. The CDR3 covers 15 residues. Full variable domain (remainder filled in from reference TRBV28 and TRBJ1-5): DVKVTQSSRYLVKRTGEKVFLECVQDMDHENMFWYRQDPGLGLRLIYFSYDVKMKEKGDIPEGYSVSREKKERFSLILESASTNQTSMYLCASTENTYSNQPQHFGDGTRLSIL.

This clone has only a few counts. The V gene is TRBV11-2, the J gene TRBJ2-5, with 9 bases matching TRBD1. J was trimmed by 0 bases and V by 0 bases; bases with no gene match: 8. The CDR3 is 18 amino acids. Germline-derived CDR1 and CDR2 are SGHAT and FQNNGV. Here the CDR3 DNA reads TGTGCCAGCAGCTTAGACTCTCCGGGACAGGGTAACCAAGAGACCCAGTACTTC. Amino acids: CASSLDSPGQGNQETQYF.

V and J are TRBV11-2 and TRBJ2-1, with 7 bases lining up with TRBD1. Germline assignment: CDR1 SGHAT and CDR2 FQNNGV. Unmatched junction bases numbered 11, after V lost 3 bases and J lost 15 bases. The CDR3 is made up of 13 amino acids. Written as DNA, the CDR3 is TGTGCCAGCAGCTTCCAACCTGACAGGGTACGGTTCTTC. Translation: CASSFQPDRVRFF.

The gene calls are TRBV28 and TRBJ2-1, with 10 bases identical to TRBD2. V lost 7 bases and J lost 7; bases outside the gene matches: 7. Germline V gene sequence: CDR1 MDHEN, CDR2 SYDVKM. CDR3 length: 14 residues. This chain's CDR3 is CASTISGRYNEQFF. The CDR3 region has the DNA TGTGCCAGCACCATTAGCGGGAGGTATAATGAGCAGTTCTTC.

To note about this clone: Other DNA sequences in the same sample also yield this CDR3. The J gene is TRBJ1-1, the V gene TRBV20-1; tentatively, D is TRBD1 (5 bases). The CDR3 is made up of 11 amino acids. Germline V lookup: CDR1 DFQATT, CDR2 SNEGSKA (reference sequence). V shed 3 bases and J shed 5 bases, with 7 bases lying between them. This chain's CDR3 is CSARGDTEAFF. Written as DNA, the CDR3 is TGCAGTGCTAGGGGGGATACTGAAGCTTTCTTT.